The sequence of this TCR beta chain was determined in a study of beta chain features in type 1 diabetes. The germline V gene encodes CDR1 SQVTM and CDR2 ANQGSEA. This CDR3 region has 14 residues. Trimming left V 6 bases short and J 0 bases short, with 15 bases between. Findings of the study overall: Insertions were fewer and deletions more numerous at VDJ junctions in type 1 diabetes patients. In these data, an HLA type influence on TCRB rearrangement remained unresolved. The study found moderately but significantly shorter TCRB CDR3s in all four CD4+ subsets of Type 1 diabetes patients.

Using CD45RO/CCR7/CD25/CD127/CD95/CD27, CD4+ naive, central memory, regulatory and stem cell-like memory cells were sorted. This clone was seen a handful of times. What it recognizes is unknown. TCRB transcripts that were expressed got sequenced, as all of the isolated RNA had been reverse transcribed. Produced via immunoSEQ multiplex PCR; TCRdb's table is partial and in-frame only. The sample carries around 250,000 clones, less than 30% recorded once. Source material: naive CD4+ T cells from blood. The clonotype was recovered from a woman between 25 and 40 years old with type 1 diabetes. The chain has TRBV29-1 and TRBJ2-7; weak D call: TRBD2 (6 bases). CDR3 nucleotides: TGCAGCGTGAACCGGGACTCCGACTCCTACGAGCAGTACTTC. Residues: CSVNRDSDSYEQYF.